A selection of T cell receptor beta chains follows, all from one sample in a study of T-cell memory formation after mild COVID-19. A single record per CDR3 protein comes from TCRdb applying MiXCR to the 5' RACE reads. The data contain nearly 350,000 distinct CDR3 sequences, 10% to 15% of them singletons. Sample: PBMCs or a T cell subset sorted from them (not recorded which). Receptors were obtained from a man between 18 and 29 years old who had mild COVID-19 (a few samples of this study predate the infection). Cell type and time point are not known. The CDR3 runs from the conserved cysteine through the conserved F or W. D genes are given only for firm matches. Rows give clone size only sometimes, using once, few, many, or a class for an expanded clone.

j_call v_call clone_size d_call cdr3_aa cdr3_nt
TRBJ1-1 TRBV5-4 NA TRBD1 CASSRGGQGLTEAFF TGTGCCAGCAGCAGAGGAGGACAGGGGCTAACTGAAGCTTTCTTT
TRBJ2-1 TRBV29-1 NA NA CSVAGYNEQFF TGCAGCGTGGCCGGGTACAATGAGCAGTTCTTC
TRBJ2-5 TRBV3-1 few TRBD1 CASSPEPPGQGVRETQYF TGTGCCAGCAGCCCAGAGCCTCCGGGACAGGGGGTCCGGGAGACCCAGTACTTC
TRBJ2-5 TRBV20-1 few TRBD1 CSAFRQGAFETQYF TGCAGTGCCTTCCGACAGGGGGCCTTCGAGACCCAGTACTTC
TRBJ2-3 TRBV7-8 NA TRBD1 CASSFRGQGDTQYF TGTGCCAGCAGCTTCAGGGGGCAGGGAGATACGCAGTATTTT
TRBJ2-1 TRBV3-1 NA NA CASSQVVGPSYNEQFF TGTGCCAGCAGCCAAGTGGTGGGGCCTTCCTACAATGAGCAGTTCTTC
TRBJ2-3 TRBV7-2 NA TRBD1 CASSLQGAVTDTQYF TGTGCCAGCAGCTTACAGGGGGCGGTAACAGATACGCAGTATTTT
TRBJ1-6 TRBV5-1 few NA CASSAGRFVSSYNSPLHF TGCGCCAGCAGCGCGGGACGGTTTGTTAGCTCCTATAATTCACCCCTCCACTTT
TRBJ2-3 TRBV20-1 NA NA CSAPETRFADTQYF TGCAGTGCCCCCGAGACCCGATTTGCAGATACGCAGTATTTT
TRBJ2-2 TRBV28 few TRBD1 CASSSPNDRGRGELFF TGTGCCAGCAGTTCCCCCAACGACAGGGGGAGAGGGGAGCTGTTTTTT
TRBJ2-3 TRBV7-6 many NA CASSPGSVTDTQYF TGTGCCAGCAGCCCAGGGTCAGTCACAGATACGCAGTATTTT